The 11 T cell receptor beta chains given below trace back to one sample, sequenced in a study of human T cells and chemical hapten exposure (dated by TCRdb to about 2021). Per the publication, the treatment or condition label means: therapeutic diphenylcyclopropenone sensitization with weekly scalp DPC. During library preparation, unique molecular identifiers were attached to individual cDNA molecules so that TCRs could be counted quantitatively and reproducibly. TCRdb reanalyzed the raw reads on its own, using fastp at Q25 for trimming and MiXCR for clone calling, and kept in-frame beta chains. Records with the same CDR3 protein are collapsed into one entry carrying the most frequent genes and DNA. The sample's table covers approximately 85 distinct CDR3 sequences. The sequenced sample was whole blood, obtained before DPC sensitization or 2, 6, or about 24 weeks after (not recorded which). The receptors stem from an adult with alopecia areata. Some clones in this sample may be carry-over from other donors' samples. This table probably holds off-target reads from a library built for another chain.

CDR3 in amino acids: CSAREGTGDEQYF. The CDR3 DNA follows: TGCAGTGCTAGAGAAGGGACAGGTGACGAGCAGTACTTC. The rearrangement links TRBV20-1 to TRBJ2-7; 8 bases line up with TRBD1. Germline assignment: CDR1 DFQATT and CDR2 SNEGSKA (reference sequence). With V trimmed by 0 bases and J by 5 bases, 3 bases remained unmatched. The CDR3 totals 13 residues.

In DNA, the CDR3 is TGCAGCGTTCAAGGAGCAGGCAACACCGGGGAGCTGTTTTTT. Its protein is CSVQGAGNTGELFF. This rearrangement joins TRBV29-1 to TRBJ2-2; D gene ambiguous. The CDR3 loop spans 14 amino acids. Germline V gives CDR1 SQVTM, CDR2 ANQGSEA. V lost 5 bases and J lost 2, with 12 bases in between.

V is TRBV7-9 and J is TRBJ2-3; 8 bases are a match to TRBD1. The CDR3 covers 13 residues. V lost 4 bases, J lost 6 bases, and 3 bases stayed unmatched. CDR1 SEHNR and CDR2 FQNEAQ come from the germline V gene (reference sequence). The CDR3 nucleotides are TGTGCCAGCAGCTCCGGACAGGGCGATACGCAGTATTTT. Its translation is CASSSGQGDTQYF.

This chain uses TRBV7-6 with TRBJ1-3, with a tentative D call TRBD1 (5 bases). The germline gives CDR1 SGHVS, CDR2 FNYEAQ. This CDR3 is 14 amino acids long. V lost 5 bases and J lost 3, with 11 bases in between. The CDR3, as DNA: TGTGCCAGCAGCCGAGGAGGGGATGGAAACACCATATATTTT. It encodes CASSRGGDGNTIYF.

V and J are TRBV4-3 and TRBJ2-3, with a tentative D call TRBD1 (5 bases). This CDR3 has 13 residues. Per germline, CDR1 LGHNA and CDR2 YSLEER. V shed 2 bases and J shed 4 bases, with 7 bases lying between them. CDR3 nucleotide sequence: TGCGCCAGCAGCCAATGGGGCGCAGATACGCAGTATTTT. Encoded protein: CASSQWGADTQYF.

DNA for the CDR3: TGTGCCATCAGTGAGCGCGGGACGAGCACAGATACGCAGTATTTT. It specifies CAISERGTSTDTQYF. J is TRBJ2-3 and V is TRBV10-3; D might be TRBD2 (6 bases). The germline V gene has CDR1 ENHRY and CDR2 SYGVKD. The CDR3 totals 15 residues. Trimming stripped 2 bases from V and 0 bases from J, with 9 bases between.

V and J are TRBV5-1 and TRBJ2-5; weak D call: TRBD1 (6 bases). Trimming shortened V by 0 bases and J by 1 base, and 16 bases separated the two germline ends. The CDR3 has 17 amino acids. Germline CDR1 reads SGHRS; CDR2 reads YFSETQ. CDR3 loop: CASSLDVSGQIQETQYF. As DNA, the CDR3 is TGCGCCAGCAGCTTGGATGTCTCAGGACAGATCCAAGAGACCCAGTACTTC.

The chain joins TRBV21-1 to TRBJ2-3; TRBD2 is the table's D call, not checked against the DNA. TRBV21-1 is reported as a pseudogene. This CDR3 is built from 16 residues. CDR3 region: CATPPPSGRATDTQYF. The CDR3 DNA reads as TGTGCCACCCCACCCCCTAGCGGGAGGGCCACAGATACGCAGTATTTT.

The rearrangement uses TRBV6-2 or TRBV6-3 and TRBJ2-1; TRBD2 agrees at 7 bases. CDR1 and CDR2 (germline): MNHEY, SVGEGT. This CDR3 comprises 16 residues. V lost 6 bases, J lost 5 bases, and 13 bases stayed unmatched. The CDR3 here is CASSPRRLAADNEQFF. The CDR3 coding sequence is TGTGCCAGCAGCCCTCGCAGACTAGCAGCGGACAATGAGCAGTTCTTC.

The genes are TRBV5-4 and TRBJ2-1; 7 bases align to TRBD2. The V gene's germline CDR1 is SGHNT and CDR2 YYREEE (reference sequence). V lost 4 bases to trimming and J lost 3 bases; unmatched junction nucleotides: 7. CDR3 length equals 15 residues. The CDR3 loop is CASSPGDYYYNEQFF. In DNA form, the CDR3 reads TGTGCCAGCAGCCCGGGGGACTACTACTACAATGAGCAGTTCTTC.

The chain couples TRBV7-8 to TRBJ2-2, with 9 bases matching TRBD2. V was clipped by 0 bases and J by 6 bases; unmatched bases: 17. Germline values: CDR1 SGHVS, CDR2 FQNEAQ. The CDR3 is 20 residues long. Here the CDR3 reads CASSLAPPAGGDTGAGELFF. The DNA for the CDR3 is TGTGCCAGCAGCTTAGCGCCCCCGGCGGGAGGGGACACGGGCGCCGGGGAGCTGTTTTTT.